The next 14 T cell receptor beta chains were all read from a single sample in a study of Graves' ophthalmopathy and Graves' hyperthyroidism. Amplification of TCR beta CDR3 regions used RNA transcripts. The workflow started with a first-round RT-PCR run with HTBI primers and then moved on to a second-round multiplex PCR. TCRdb re-called the multiplex PCR reads through MiXCR, storing one row per CDR3 protein. The sample has about 600,000 distinct CDR3 sequences, less than 40% seen once. The sample consisted of peripheral blood or thyroid tissue (not recorded which). The receptors originated from an adult man with Graves' hyperthyroidism.

The table lists this clonotype with many counts. The DNA for the CDR3 is TGTGCCAGCAGTGACAGTGGGAACTTGTACTTC. This gives the protein CASSDSGNLYF. This chain connects TRBV2 to TRBJ2-7, with D unresolved. The germline V gene has CDR1 SNHLY and CDR2 FYNNEI. This CDR3 has 11 amino acids. Between the trimmed V and J ends, which lost 3 bases and 12 bases, there was a span of 12 bases.

Ten or more counts support this clonotype. This chain uses TRBV20-1 with TRBJ1-2; the D is unclear. This CDR3 comprises 11 residues. The germline V gene encodes CDR1 DFQATT and CDR2 SNEGSKA (reference sequence). Trimming pared 5 bases from V and 4 bases from J, leaving 8 bases between. CDR3 region: CSAFSTYGYTF. The CDR3 nucleotides read TGCAGTGCTTTCTCTACCTATGGCTACACCTTC.

This clonotype was seen only a few times. V usage is TRBV7-9 and J usage is TRBJ1-5; D is possibly TRBD1 (5 bases). CDR1 is SEHNR and CDR2 is FQNEAQ in the germline V gene (reference sequence). The CDR3 covers 22 residues. Trimming removed 1 base at V and 0 bases at J, with 28 bases between. DNA for the CDR3: TGTGCCAGCAGCTTAGTGTTCTTCGACAGCCTTTTTCAGCTTGATAGCAATCAGCCCCAGCATTTT. This gives the protein CASSLVFFDSLFQLDSNQPQHF.

There are many counts of this clonotype. The V gene is TRBV19, the J gene TRBJ1-2, with 11 bases identical to TRBD1. CDR1 LNHDA and CDR2 SQIVND come from the germline V gene (reference sequence). With V trimmed by 3 bases and J by 2 bases, 2 bases remained unmatched. The CDR3 has 15 residues. The CDR3: CASSMGTGGNYGYTF. CDR3 nucleotides: TGTGCCAGTAGTATGGGGACAGGGGGGAACTATGGCTACACCTTC.

The V and J genes are TRBV10-3 and TRBJ2-7; TRBD2 agrees at 8 bases. The CDR3 consists of 14 residues. Germline V gives CDR1 ENHRY, CDR2 SYGVKD. With V trimmed by 10 bases and J by 0 bases, 8 bases remained unmatched. The CDR3 loop is CATSSGLYSYEQYF. The CDR3, as DNA: TGTGCCACATCTAGCGGGCTCTACTCCTACGAGCAGTACTTC.

The chain uses TRBV7-3 and TRBJ2-5, with 9 positions matching TRBD2. The DNA end lines up better with TRBJ2-1; the J call may be wrong. The CDR3 loop spans 15 amino acids. Germline values: CDR1 SGHTA, CDR2 FQGTGA. The CDR3 protein is CASSYSGSSYNEQFF. The CDR3 DNA is TGTGCCAGCAGCTATAGCGGGAGCTCCTACAATGAGCAGTTCTTC.

The table lists this clonotype with many counts. The V call is TRBV6-6, the J call TRBJ2-5; no clear D gene. The CDR3 has 17 amino acids. Trimming stripped 0 bases from V and 5 bases from J, with 19 bases between. The germline V gene has CDR1 MNHNY and CDR2 SVGAGI (reference sequence). Here the CDR3 reads CASSYSNGLVPSETQYF. Here the CDR3 DNA reads TGTGCCAGCAGTTACTCGAATGGCCTGGTTCCTTCGGAGACCCAGTACTTC.

The table lists this clonotype with many counts. V usage is TRBV12-3 or TRBV12-4 and J usage is TRBJ2-5; TRBD1 might be the D (6 bases). The V gene lost 6 bases and the J gene lost 4 bases, with 15 bases spanning the gap. The CDR3 totals 14 residues. CDR3 in amino acids: CASRHTGSRETQYF. As DNA, the CDR3 is TGTGCCAGCAGACACACAGGGTCCCGAGAGACCCAGTACTTC.

This clonotype was found many times. This chain joins TRBV29-1 and TRBJ1-5, with TRBD1 matching over 10 bases. CDR1 is SQVTM and CDR2 is ANQGSEA in the germline V gene. The V segment lost 7 bases and the J segment 5 bases; nucleotides outside the gene matches: 5. CDR3 length: 13 residues. This CDR3 is CSAGQGVDQPQHF. In nucleotides, the CDR3 is TGCAGCGCCGGACAGGGGGTCGATCAGCCCCAGCATTTT.

This clonotype was detected many times. The chain joins TRBV7-9 to TRBJ1-1; D perhaps matches TRBD1 (5 bases). Germline assignment: CDR1 SEHNR and CDR2 FQNEAQ (reference sequence). CDR3 length equals 16 residues. V was pared by 5 bases and J by 7 bases, with 23 bases between. The CDR3 is CASSPPGMGAGVEAFF. The CDR3 bases are TGTGCCAGCAGCCCCCCTGGGATGGGCGCGGGGGTTGAAGCTTTCTTT. Combining the CDR3 with reference TRBV7-9 and TRBJ1-1 gives the whole variable domain DTGVSQNPRHKITKRGQNVTFRCDPISEHNRLYWYRQTLGQGPEFLTYFQNEAQLEKSRLLSDRFSAERPKGSFSTLEIQRTEQGDSAMYLCASSPPGMGAGVEAFFGQGTRLTVV.

The V and J genes are TRBV7-8 and TRBJ2-7; a weak D match, TRBD2 (6 bases). V shed 5 bases and J shed 3 bases, with 17 bases lying between them. This CDR3 has 15 residues. The V gene's germline CDR1 is SGHVS and CDR2 FQNEAQ. CDR3 sequence (DNA): TGTGCCAGCAGCCAAGAGGGAGGACTGAACTACGAGCAGTACTTC. Translated, it gives CASSQEGGLNYEQYF.

The chain couples TRBV24-1 to TRBJ1-2, with D unclear. V lost 4 bases and J 7 bases, leaving 15 bases between the germline ends. Germline V gene lookup returns CDR1 KGHDR and CDR2 SFDVKD. The CDR3 spans 14 residues. CDR3 residues: CATSDTDNGSGYTF. In DNA form, the CDR3 reads TGTGCCACCAGTGACACCGATAATGGATCTGGCTACACCTTC.

This clonotype occurred many times. The chain links TRBV6-2 or TRBV6-3 to TRBJ1-1, with TRBD1 matching 8 bases. The CDR3 spans 15 residues. In germline, CDR1 is MNHEY, CDR2 SVGEGT. The V segment lost 5 bases and the J segment 8 bases; nucleotides outside the gene matches: 13. CDR3 region: CASSNLPGGAAEAFF. In DNA form, the CDR3 reads TGTGCCAGCAGTAACCTTCCAGGGGGCGCAGCCGAAGCTTTCTTT.

This clonotype was counted only a few times. J is TRBJ2-5 and V is TRBV7-9; 10 bases fit TRBD2. There are 17 residues in the CDR3. Trimming took 5 bases from V and 4 from J; bases not matched to a gene: 13. Per germline, CDR1 SEHNR and CDR2 FQNEAQ (reference sequence). CDR3 amino acids: CASSQSLAGVRGETQYF. CDR3 DNA: TGTGCCAGCAGCCAATCTCTAGCGGGAGTAAGAGGAGAGACCCAGTACTTC.